Here is one TCR beta chain with its context. Its specificity is not known. The source of the sample is a study of T cells in localized non-small cell lung cancer. CDR1 and CDR2 (germline): SGHAT, FQDESV (reference sequence). Trimming cost V 0 bases and J 2 bases, with 15 bases left between them. The CDR3 runs 17 residues. Assay: immunoSEQ multiplex PCR; the TCRdb copy retains only in-frame clones and omits some. The sample includes over 45,000 clones, around nine tenths of them seen just once. Whole-study findings and limits: Of the top 100 tumor clones, median around 60 were in adjacent lung, approximately 28 among its top 100.

The TCR comes from a female donor with stage II lung adenocarcinoma. This specimen was PBMCs, taken before any cancer treatment. The chain recombines TRBV11-1 with TRBJ2-3; D is unclear. Here the CDR3 DNA reads TGTGCCAGCAGCTTAGCGTTATCTGGCGGCTTCACAGATACGCAGTATTTT. Encoded protein: CASSLALSGGFTDTQYF.